Below, one T cell receptor (beta chain) is given with its context. Its antigen is not identified. The trim removed 5 bases at V and 4 bases at J, leaving 6 bases unmatched. This CDR3 comprises 14 residues. Germline assignment: CDR1 LGHDT and CDR2 YNNKEL (reference sequence). These data are taken from a study of T cell responses to AZD1222 COVID-19 vaccine. TCRdb's copy holds only in-frame clones and misses some; the assay was immunoSEQ multiplex PCR. The repertoire holds around 94,000 clones, roughly nine tenths seen once, with 3.5% to 4.5% in the top ten. Whole-study results and caveats: Donors were mostly white British, more females; clonal diversity possibly underestimated. Repertoires were collected only later (after the peak T cell response had occurred).

This receptor was taken from an adult in good health. The sample consisted of peripheral blood, taken on day 0 of AZD1222 vaccination. V usage is TRBV3-1 (or the pseudogene TRBV3-2) and J usage is TRBJ1-1; TRBD1 matches at 8 bases. CDR3 coding DNA: TGTGCCAGCAGCGACAGGGGCTATGGCACTGAAGCTTTCTTT. It is translated as CASSDRGYGTEAFF.